The table lists the clone carrying this T cell receptor (beta chain) with a few counts. Its antigen remains unknown. A second about 6 to 12 cycle PCR used barcoded and J-beta primers. One entry per CDR3 protein results from TCRdb running MiXCR on the 5' RACE reads. The repertoire holds fewer than 900,000 distinct CDR3 sequences, around 46% seen once, with 20% to 25% in the top ten. The data were taken from a study of blood T cells in healthy people across ages. The study's findings and limits: It was not possible, with unsorted PBMCs, to conclusively compare naive and antigen-experienced cells.

V dropped 3 bases and J dropped 3; count of bases not matched to a gene: 3. Per the germline V gene, CDR1 is SQVTM and CDR2 is ANQGSEA. The CDR3 spans 13 residues. Input material: blood. The sequence came from a woman aged 55 to 70 in good health. V is TRBV29-1 and J is TRBJ1-1; TRBD1 matches 8 bases. This CDR3 is CSVDRGRDTEAFF. In DNA, the CDR3 is TGCAGCGTTGACAGGGGGCGCGACACTGAAGCTTTCTTT.